These 3 T cell receptor beta chains were sequenced from one sample in a study of early T cells in non-severe SARS-CoV-2 infection (dated by TCRdb to 2020 to 2022). The receptor library was made with 5' RACE. The run used a NextSeq 500. The raw public reads went through TCRdb reprocessing: fastp at Q25, MiXCR clone calling, in-frame beta chains kept. Each entry merges the rows of one CDR3 protein and shows their most common DNA and genes. The sample has approximately 40,000 distinct CDR3 sequences on record, approximately 10% of them singletons. The ten largest account for around 10% of the sample. Sequencing input: whole blood. The receptors shown here come from an adult who was a healthcare worker with PCR-confirmed SARS-CoV-2 infection or an uninfected control (not recorded which).

This clonotype has more than one count but fewer than ten. This rearrangement joins TRBV2 to TRBJ1-1; D is perhaps TRBD1 (5 bases). Trimming cost V 5 bases and J 1 base, with 8 bases left between them. The CDR3 runs 13 residues. Germline V gene data show CDR1 as SNHLY and CDR2 as FYNNEI. The chain's CDR3 is CASSSGGNTEAFF. CDR3 sequence (DNA): TGTGCCAGCAGTTCGGGGGGGAACACTGAAGCTTTCTTT. Looking up the rest from reference TRBV2 and TRBJ1-1 gives the full variable domain: EPEVTQTPSHQVTQMGQEVILRCVPISNHLYFYWYRQILGQKVEFLVSFYNNEISEKSEIFDDQFSVERPDGSNFTLKIRSTKLEDSAMYFCASSSGGNTEAFFGQGTRLTVV.

This clonotype has more than one count but fewer than ten. The genes are TRBV28 and TRBJ1-1; maybe TRBD1 (6 bases). Looked up from germline, CDR1 is MDHEN and CDR2 is SYDVKM. The CDR3 has 16 residues. The V and J ends lost 5 bases and 5 bases respectively, with 21 bases between them. The CDR3 here is CASSPTAGTRGTEAFF. The DNA for the CDR3 is TGTGCCAGCAGTCCCACGGCCGGGACAAGGGGTACTGAAGCTTTCTTT. The full variable domain, completed using reference TRBV28 and TRBJ1-1, is DVKVTQSSRYLVKRTGEKVFLECVQDMDHENMFWYRQDPGLGLRLIYFSYDVKMKEKGDIPEGYSVSREKKERFSLILESASTNQTSMYLCASSPTAGTRGTEAFFGQGTRLTVV.

This clonotype has more than one count but fewer than ten. The chain recombines TRBV6-5 with TRBJ2-5; the D gene is possibly TRBD2 (6 bases). Trimming took 5 bases from V and 5 from J, leaving 15 bases between them. The CDR3 contains 14 residues. Germline V CDR1 and CDR2: MNHEY, SVGAGI. The CDR3 reads CASSTTTSRETQYF. As DNA, the CDR3 is TGTGCCAGCAGTACCACGACTAGTCGCGAGACCCAGTACTTC.